The 18 T cell receptor beta chains below come from one sample, sequenced in a study of OX40 agonist ivuxolimab in advanced cancers. Method: immunoSEQ multiplex PCR; TCRdb's copy keeps in-frame clones and lacks some. This sample yields roughly 59,000 clones, of which approximately 86% are seen a single time; approximately 5.4% belongs to the top ten. Here the sequenced sample was CD4+ or CD8+ T cells sorted from blood, taken in a trial of the OX40 agonist ivuxolimab. The receptor set was obtained from an adult with an advanced solid tumor such as melanoma, head and neck, liver or kidney cancer.

The count of this clone is one. This sequence joins TRBV19 and TRBJ2-1; perhaps TRBD2 as D (6 bases). Looked up from germline, CDR1 is LNHDA and CDR2 is SQIVND (reference sequence). Trimming left V 5 bases short and J 5 bases short, with 19 bases between. This CDR3 region has 16 residues. In nucleotides, the CDR3 is TGTGCCAGTAGTCGTCCTGGACTACCAGACGACAATGAGCAGTTCTTC. Its protein is CASSRPGLPDDNEQFF.

The V gene is TRBV6-8, the J gene TRBJ1-5; no clear D gene. V lost 2 bases to trimming and J lost 3 bases, with 8 bases between them. The CDR3 runs 14 residues. CDR1 is MNHGY and CDR2 is SAAAGT in the germline V gene. The CDR3 loop reads CASSYGPINQPQHF. The CDR3 DNA is TGTGCCAGCAGTTACGGGCCAATCAATCAGCCCCAGCATTTT.

V and J are TRBV20-1 and TRBJ2-1; the D gene is possibly TRBD2 (5 bases). This CDR3 is 11 amino acids long. The V end was cut by 6 bases, the J end by 8 bases, with 11 bases between. Germline V lookup: CDR1 DFQATT, CDR2 SNEGSKA (reference sequence). The CDR3 DNA reads TGCAGTGCCGTCCCAGCGGATGAGCAGTTCTTC. Its translation is CSAVPADEQFF.

This rearrangement joins TRBV28 to TRBJ1-4, with D hard to call. The germline gives CDR1 MDHEN, CDR2 SYDVKM. This CDR3 contains 14 residues. V shed 5 bases and J shed 2 bases, with 9 bases lying between them. The CDR3 region is CASSQRVTNEKLFF. The CDR3 bases are TGTGCCAGCAGTCAAAGGGTGACTAATGAAAAACTGTTTTTT.

The chain is built from TRBV27 and TRBJ2-1; D gene unclear. This CDR3 is 13 amino acids long. CDR1 is MNHEY and CDR2 is SMNVEV in the germline V gene (reference sequence). Trimming pared 3 bases from V and 7 bases from J, leaving 10 bases between. The CDR3 nucleotides read TGTGCCAGCAGTTTCCCGGTTAGTAATGAGCAGTTCTTC. Translated: CASSFPVSNEQFF.

The chain links TRBV6-5 to TRBJ2-7; TRBD1 matches 7 bases. Germline lookup yields CDR1 MNHEY and CDR2 SVGAGI. The CDR3 extends over 14 amino acids. After removal of 7 bases from V and 2 bases from J, the junction contained 8 bases not matched to a gene. CDR3: CASKVLDRTYEQYF. The CDR3 coding sequence is TGTGCCAGCAAAGTTTTGGACAGGACCTACGAGCAGTACTTC.

The chain carries TRBV6-5 and TRBJ2-7; possible D gene TRBD2, 5 bases. Between the trimmed V and J ends, which lost 2 bases and 7 bases, there was a span of 15 bases. Looked up from germline, CDR1 is MNHEY and CDR2 is SVGAGI. CDR3 size: 14 residues. The DNA of the CDR3 is TGTGCCAGCAGTTACGGGGTTGTTGAGGGAGAGCAGTACTTC. Its protein product is CASSYGVVEGEQYF.

The chain employs TRBV5-5 and TRBJ2-7; a possible D gene is TRBD1 (5 bases). The CDR3 runs to 16 residues. CDR1 is SGHKS and CDR2 is YYEKEE in the germline V gene (reference sequence). V lost 1 base and J lost 0, with 14 bases in between. The CDR3 spells CASSLHAGALSYEQYF. CDR3 nucleotide sequence: TGTGCCAGCAGCTTGCATGCTGGGGCCCTCTCCTACGAGCAGTACTTC.

The rearrangement uses TRBV27 and TRBJ2-5, with 14 bases matching TRBD2. With 5 bases clipped from V and 5 bases from J, the junction kept 7 bases outside the gene matches. The CDR3 runs to 16 residues. Germline V gives CDR1 MNHEY, CDR2 SMNVEV (reference sequence). Written as DNA, the CDR3 is TGTGCCAGCAGTCGGGGACTAGCGGGAGTTAGGGAGACCCAGTACTTC. It yields the protein CASSRGLAGVRETQYF.

A single count supports this clone. The J gene is TRBJ2-5, the V gene TRBV28, with a tentative D call TRBD2 (5 bases). The germline gives CDR1 MDHEN, CDR2 SYDVKM. Trimming cost V 3 bases and J 6 bases, with 14 bases left between them. This CDR3 contains 14 residues. The CDR3 coding sequence is TGTGCCAGCAGTTTTGGGTCCGGGGAGAAGACCCAGTACTTC. This encodes CASSFGSGEKTQYF.

The chain recombines TRBV21-1 with TRBJ2-2; the table's D call, TRBD1, was not checked against the DNA. TRBV21-1 is deemed a pseudogene. CDR3 length: 17 amino acids. The CDR3 bases are TGTGCCAGCAGCAAAGGAACAGACGGGACAGTTACCGGGGAGCTGTTTTTT. Translation gives CASSKGTDGTVTGELFF.

The gene calls are TRBV7-9 and TRBJ2-2; TRBD2 matches 13 bases. The CDR3 covers 17 residues. Germline CDR1 reads SEHNR; CDR2 reads FQNEAQ (reference sequence). The J segment lost 0 bases and the V segment lost 5 bases, leaving 3 bases of the junction unmatched. The CDR3 reads CASSRLAGGTNTGELFF. The DNA of the CDR3 is TGTGCCAGCAGCAGACTAGCGGGGGGAACGAACACCGGGGAGCTGTTTTTT.

This clone has only a few counts. A junction end diverges from the germline sequence, so it may reflect a read error. Written as DNA, the CDR3 is TGTGCTAGCAGCCCGCGGAGCGGGAGTGATTCACCCCTCCACTTT. Its translation is CASSPRSGSDSPLHF. The chain employs TRBV7-7 and TRBJ1-6; D not certain. This CDR3 is 15 amino acids long. Germline CDR1 is SSHAT and CDR2 is FNYEAQ (reference sequence).

The J gene is TRBJ1-5, the V gene TRBV30; maybe TRBD1 (5 bases). Per the germline V gene, CDR1 is GTSNPN and CDR2 is SVGIG (reference sequence). Trimming shortened V by 0 bases and J by 1 base, and 7 bases separated the two germline ends. The CDR3 is 14 residues long. For the CDR3, the DNA is TGTGCCTGGAGTGTTGAGGGGAGCAATCAGCCCCAGCATTTT. Translation gives CAWSVEGSNQPQHF.

Comments on this clone: The missing conserved phenylalanine or tryptophan at the end of this CDR3 makes a read error likely. The chain recombines TRBV7-2 with TRBJ1-2, with D perhaps matching TRBD1 (5 bases). Germline values: CDR1 SGHTA, CDR2 FQGNSA. The CDR3 length is 13 residues. Trimming removed 1 base from V and 6 bases from J, with 9 bases in between. CDR3 residues: CASSLVEGHGYTL. CDR3 nucleotide sequence: TGTGCCAGCAGCTTAGTCGAGGGGCATGGCTACACCCTC.

The rearrangement uses TRBV7-2 and TRBJ2-3; 7 nucleotides agree with TRBD1. CDR3 size: 14 residues. Germline V gene sequence: CDR1 SGHTA, CDR2 FQGNSA. J lost 2 bases, V lost 4 bases, and 3 bases had no gene match. The CDR3 region has the DNA TGTGCCAGCAGCTGGGACAGATACACAGATACGCAGTATTTT. Translated: CASSWDRYTDTQYF.

The chain recombines TRBV7-9 with TRBJ2-5; TRBD1 matches at 7 bases. Germline trimming cut 4 bases from V and 3 bases from J; bases unmatched to any gene: 2. CDR1 is SEHNR, CDR2 FQNEAQ, per germline (reference sequence). This CDR3 spans 13 amino acids. CDR3 nucleotides: TGTGCCAGCAGCTCCACAGGGGAAGAGACCCAGTACTTC. Amino acid sequence: CASSSTGEETQYF. The full variable domain, completed using reference TRBV7-9 and TRBJ2-5, is DTGVSQNPRHKITKRGQNVTFRCDPISEHNRLYWYRQTLGQGPEFLTYFQNEAQLEKSRLLSDRFSAERPKGSFSTLEIQRTEQGDSAMYLCASSSTGEETQYFGPGTRLLVL.

This sequence joins TRBV28 and TRBJ1-5; unclear D gene. CDR3 size: 14 residues. The germline V and J ends were trimmed by 6 bases and 2 bases, with 11 bases remaining between them. Per germline, CDR1 MDHEN and CDR2 SYDVKM. CDR3 DNA sequence: TGTGCCAGCAGCACTCCCTCGGGCAATCAGCCCCAGCATTTT. Protein sequence: CASSTPSGNQPQHF. Full variable domain (rest looked up from reference TRBV28 and TRBJ1-5): DVKVTQSSRYLVKRTGEKVFLECVQDMDHENMFWYRQDPGLGLRLIYFSYDVKMKEKGDIPEGYSVSREKKERFSLILESASTNQTSMYLCASSTPSGNQPQHFGDGTRLSIL.